This T cell receptor beta chain comes out of a study of T-cell reconstitution after alpha-beta-depleted transplantation in children. Trimming at V came to 0 bases and at J to 2 bases, leaving 6 bases not matched to a gene. Looked up from germline, CDR1 is SGHTS and CDR2 is YDEGEE. The CDR3 loop spans 16 amino acids. Preparation of the TCRbeta library was carried out with unique molecular identifiers. TCRdb re-called the PCR reads with MiXCR, one entry per CDR3 protein. The table has just over 350,000 distinct CDR3 sequences, approximately 12% seen once. This clonotype was recorded at least ten times. The genes are TRBV5-8 and TRBJ2-3; TRBD1 matches at 7 bases. The source material was PBMCs, sampled from the stem cell graft. The receptor comes from a human donor who donated a stem cell graft to a child with Fanconi anemia. The CDR3 DNA sequence: TGTGCCAGCAGCTTGGCCAGGGGGTTGAACACAGATACGCAGTATTTT. As protein: CASSLARGLNTDTQYF.